The 32 T cell receptor beta chains below come from one sample, sequenced in a study of blood T cell repertoires in COVID-19. The table came from immunoSEQ multiplex PCR; TCRdb's copy has only in-frame clones and leaves some out. The sample includes over 90,000 clones, approximately 89% of them seen just once. Sequencing used peripheral blood. The receptors were gathered from a woman aged 80 or over in a cohort sampled during active COVID-19.

This rearrangement joins TRBV10-3 to TRBJ2-7; 11 nucleotides agree with TRBD1. This CDR3 has 14 residues. The J segment lost 0 bases and the V segment lost 8 bases, leaving 3 bases of the junction unmatched. The germline V gene encodes CDR1 ENHRY and CDR2 SYGVKD. The CDR3 region has the DNA TGTGCCATCGGTGGGACAGGGGGCTCCTACGAGCAGTACTTC. Protein product: CAIGGTGGSYEQYF.

This chain connects TRBV6-4 to TRBJ2-5, with 7 bases fitting TRBD2. The CDR3 length is 15 residues. Unmatched junction bases numbered 6, after V lost 3 bases and J lost 2 bases. Germline values: CDR1 MRHNA, CDR2 SNTAGT. The CDR3 DNA reads as TGTGCCAGCAGTGAACAGCGGGGCCCACAAGAGACCCAGTACTTC. Protein sequence: CASSEQRGPQETQYF.

This chain links TRBV19 with TRBJ2-5, with TRBD1 identical over 7 bases. The V gene's germline CDR1 is LNHDA and CDR2 SQIVND (reference sequence). The CDR3 runs to 13 residues. After removal of 6 bases from V and 3 bases from J, the junction contained 4 bases not matched to a gene. The CDR3 nucleotides are TGTGCCAGTAGCCCACAGGGGAAAGAGACCCAGTACTTC. This translates into CASSPQGKETQYF.

The chain carries TRBV11-2 and TRBJ2-1, with D uncertain. The CDR3 extends over 14 amino acids. Looked up from germline, CDR1 is SGHAT and CDR2 is FQNNGV. V was cut by 0 bases and J by 9 bases, with 12 bases left in between. The CDR3 nucleotides are TGTGCCAGCAGCTTAGATAGGTCAGCGTCTGAGCAGTTCTTC. It is translated as CASSLDRSASEQFF.

The J gene is TRBJ2-5, the V gene TRBV9, with a weak D call TRBD1 (5 bases). CDR1 and CDR2 (germline): SGDLS, YYNGEE. The CDR3 length is 14 residues. With 1 base removed from V and 5 bases from J, the gap between germline ends came to 12 bases. CDR3 DNA sequence: TGTGCCAGCAGCGTATCCCAGGGCGCTGAGACCCAGTACTTC. Amino acids: CASSVSQGAETQYF.

This chain uses TRBV18 with TRBJ1-2; D unclear. The CDR3 has 14 amino acids. Trimming took off 0 bases at V and 7 bases at J, with 12 bases between the two ends. The germline CDR1 and CDR2 sequences are KGHSH and LQKENI. CDR3 in amino acids: CASSPPMRASGYTF. The CDR3 DNA reads as TGTGCCAGCTCACCACCGATGCGGGCGTCTGGCTACACCTTC.

This chain uses TRBV2 with TRBJ2-3, with 10 positions matching TRBD2. The CDR3 runs to 14 residues. Losses at the gene ends were 11 bases for V and 3 bases for J; bases not matched to a gene: 8. Germline lookup yields CDR1 SNHLY and CDR2 FYNNEI. CDR3 nucleotides: TGTGCCTTTTACCCGGGACTAGCGACAGATACGCAGTATTTT. As protein: CAFYPGLATDTQYF. The variable domain in full, completed from reference TRBV2 and TRBJ2-3, reads EPEVTQTPSHQVTQMGQEVILRCVPISNHLYFYWYRQILGQKVEFLVSFYNNEISEKSEIFDDQFSVERPDGSNFTLKIRSTKLEDSAMYFCAFYPGLATDTQYFGPGTRLTVL.

This clone was recorded once. J is TRBJ2-1 and V is TRBV6-1; the match to TRBD2 covers 8 bases. Germline V gene data show CDR1 as MNHNS and CDR2 as SASEGT. Trimming at V came to 1 base and at J to 10 bases, leaving 9 bases not matched to a gene. This CDR3 is 15 amino acids long. The CDR3 protein is CASSEGGTRIGEQFF. DNA for the CDR3: TGTGCCAGCAGTGAAGGGGGGACTAGGATTGGGGAGCAGTTCTTC.

This rearrangement joins TRBV3-1 (or the pseudogene TRBV3-2) to TRBJ2-7; 7 positions match TRBD1. Trimming cost V 5 bases and J 6 bases; bases outside gene matches: 7. The V gene's germline CDR1 is LGHDT and CDR2 YNNKEL (reference sequence). CDR3 length equals 13 residues. This chain's CDR3 is CASSVRDSSEQYF. DNA of the CDR3: TGTGCCAGCAGCGTCCGGGACAGCTCCGAGCAGTACTTC.

The J gene is TRBJ1-4, the V gene TRBV11-2; 7 nucleotides align to TRBD1. Losses at the gene ends were 2 bases for V and 3 bases for J; bases not matched to a gene: 15. This CDR3 spans 19 amino acids. The V gene's germline CDR1 is SGHAT and CDR2 FQNNGV. In DNA form, the CDR3 reads TGTGCCAGCAGCTTAACCGGGACAGTAGGGCAATTGGCTAATGAAAAACTGTTTTTT. It is translated as CASSLTGTVGQLANEKLFF.

The V call is TRBV27, the J call TRBJ2-3, with D perhaps TRBD2 (5 bases). V was shortened by 9 bases and J by 3 bases, with 7 bases between the two germline ends. Germline V gene sequence: CDR1 MNHEY, CDR2 SMNVEV (reference sequence). The length of the CDR3 is 11 residues. The DNA of the CDR3 is TGTGCCAGTCGGGGTACAGATACGCAGTATTTT. Amino acid sequence: CASRGTDTQYF.

The rearrangement uses TRBV4-1 and TRBJ1-6; no clear D. Germline loops: CDR1 MGHRA, CDR2 YSYEKL. The ends were cut back, 9 bases at V and 10 bases at J, with 22 bases in the middle. The CDR3 covers 15 residues. The CDR3, as DNA: TGCGCCAGAATTACCTATCTCGACGGGGTCTCACCCCTCCACTTT. Its protein product is CARITYLDGVSPLHF.

The chain has TRBV19 and TRBJ2-7; 12 positions agree with TRBD2. V shed 0 bases, J shed 0 bases, and the junction held 9 bases outside the gene matches. CDR1 and CDR2 (germline): LNHDA, SQIVND (reference sequence). The CDR3 is 19 residues long. The DNA for the CDR3 is TGTGCCAGTAGTATAGACGTAGGACTAGCGGGATCTAGCTCCTACGAGCAGTACTTC. Translating it yields CASSIDVGLAGSSSYEQYF.

This clone was counted a few times. The rearrangement links TRBV28 to TRBJ1-2; TRBD1 aligns across 7 bases. This CDR3 has 15 residues. Germline values: CDR1 MDHEN, CDR2 SYDVKM. V gave up 1 base and J gave up 3 bases; unmatched junction bases: 5. In nucleotides, the CDR3 is TGTGCCAGCAGTTTATTAGACAGGGTGGACTATGGCTACACCTTC. This gives the protein CASSLLDRVDYGYTF.

V usage is TRBV4-1 and J usage is TRBJ1-6; 10 positions match TRBD1. V lost 2 bases to trimming and J lost 14 bases; unmatched junction nucleotides: 15. Germline V lookup: CDR1 MGHRA, CDR2 YSYEKL. This CDR3 comprises 17 residues. CDR3 region: CASSQPRTGGSKGALHF. CDR3 coding DNA: TGCGCCAGCAGCCAACCCCGGACAGGGGGAAGTAAAGGGGCCCTCCACTTT.

The chain recombines TRBV28 with TRBJ1-5; 7 nucleotides line up with TRBD1. This CDR3 is 17 amino acids long. Trimming cost V 7 bases and J 0 bases; bases outside gene matches: 12. CDR1 and CDR2 from the germline V gene are MDHEN and SYDVKM. DNA for the CDR3: TGTGCCAGCATGGGTTCCAGGACAGGTCTTAGCAATCAGCCCCAGCATTTT. Its protein product is CASMGSRTGLSNQPQHF.

The V call is TRBV19, the J call TRBJ1-2; 8 bases are shared with TRBD1. Trimming cost V 3 bases and J 1 base; bases outside gene matches: 7. In germline, CDR1 is LNHDA, CDR2 SQIVND (reference sequence). The CDR3 covers 16 residues. Here the CDR3 DNA reads TGTGCCAGTAGTATTGAAGACAGGGGATTTAACTATGGCTACACCTTC. This gives the protein CASSIEDRGFNYGYTF.

The chain carries TRBV6-5 and TRBJ1-3; no definite D call. Per germline, CDR1 MNHEY and CDR2 SVGAGI. The CDR3 sequence is 14 residues long. Trimming stripped 6 bases from V and 6 bases from J, with 15 bases between. CDR3 protein: CASSSDLLANTIYF. In DNA, the CDR3 is TGTGCCAGCAGCTCCGATCTCCTGGCAAACACCATATATTTT.

V is TRBV12-3 or TRBV12-4 and J is TRBJ2-7; no clear D gene. This CDR3 contains 13 residues. Trimming shortened V by 6 bases and J by 9 bases, and 18 bases separated the two germline ends. The DNA for the CDR3 is TGTGCCAGCAGCCTCAATCCCGGTGATGGGCAGTACTTC. Translation: CASSLNPGDGQYF.

V and J are TRBV5-1 and TRBJ1-2; TRBD1 matches 7 bases. CDR3 length equals 14 residues. The V segment lost 4 bases and the J segment 1 base; nucleotides outside the gene matches: 4. CDR1 and CDR2 (germline): SGHRS, YFSETQ. This chain's CDR3 is CASSADRDNYGYTF. CDR3 sequence (DNA): TGCGCCAGCAGCGCTGACAGGGATAACTATGGCTACACCTTC. The complete variable domain, with remaining parts taken from reference TRBV5-1 and TRBJ1-2, reads KAGVTQTPRYLIKTRGQQVTLSCSPISGHRSVSWYQQTPGQGLQFLFEYFSETQRNKGNFPGRFSGRQFSNSRSEMNVSTLELGDSALYLCASSADRDNYGYTFGSGTRLTVV.

The chain couples TRBV6-6 to TRBJ2-7; the match to TRBD1 covers 9 bases. CDR3 length: 16 amino acids. Germline V gene sequence: CDR1 MNHNY, CDR2 SVGAGI (reference sequence). J lost 5 bases, V lost 4 bases, and 12 bases had no gene match. In DNA form, the CDR3 reads TGTGCCAGCAGTTCTCGAGTGGGACAGGGTAGCCACGAGCAGTACTTC. Its protein product is CASSSRVGQGSHEQYF.

The gene calls are TRBV10-1 and TRBJ1-2; TRBD1 is a possible D gene (5 bases). The CDR3 runs to 13 residues. The ends were cut back, 6 bases at V and 4 bases at J, with 12 bases in the middle. Germline V lookup: CDR1 WNHNN, CDR2 SYGVQD (reference sequence). The CDR3 reads CASSPQGGYGYTF. In DNA form, the CDR3 reads TGCGCCAGCAGCCCTCAGGGAGGCTATGGCTACACCTTC.

The chain carries TRBV7-2 and TRBJ2-5; D ambiguous. This CDR3 spans 13 amino acids. The V gene lost 0 bases and the J gene lost 9 bases, with 11 bases spanning the gap. CDR1 SGHTA and CDR2 FQGNSA come from the germline V gene. The CDR3 DNA is TGTGCCAGCAGCTTAGCTCTGAGTGTGGCCCAGTACTTC. Protein product: CASSLALSVAQYF.

This clone was seen more than once but under ten times. This chain's CDR3 is CASSPLAGGNNEQFF. As DNA, the CDR3 is TGTGCCAGCAGCCCTCTAGCGGGAGGGAACAATGAGCAGTTCTTC. The chain uses TRBV9 and TRBJ2-1, with 12 nucleotides matching TRBD2. J gave up 5 bases and V 4 bases, and 4 bases lay outside the gene matches. The V gene's germline CDR1 is SGDLS and CDR2 YYNGEE. The CDR3 totals 15 residues.

The chain links TRBV5-1 to TRBJ2-2; TRBD1 matches 8 bases. The CDR3 has 13 amino acids. The V gene's germline CDR1 is SGHRS and CDR2 YFSETQ. J was trimmed by 7 bases and V by 5 bases; bases with no gene match: 4. CDR3 region: CASRTGADGELFF. CDR3 nucleotides: TGCGCCAGCAGGACAGGGGCGGACGGGGAGCTGTTTTTT.

J is TRBJ2-5 and V is TRBV2, with a tentative D call TRBD1 (8 bases). The V end was cut by 10 bases, the J end by 4 bases, with 16 bases between. Germline-derived CDR1 and CDR2 are SNHLY and FYNNEI. The CDR3 consists of 13 residues. As DNA, the CDR3 is TGTGCCACACAGGGGGGAGGGCGAGAGACCCAGTACTTC. Translating it yields CATQGGGRETQYF. Together with reference TRBV2 and TRBJ2-5, the CDR3 gives the full variable domain: EPEVTQTPSHQVTQMGQEVILRCVPISNHLYFYWYRQILGQKVEFLVSFYNNEISEKSEIFDDQFSVERPDGSNFTLKIRSTKLEDSAMYFCATQGGGRETQYFGPGTRLLVL.

The rearrangement joins TRBV11-1 to TRBJ2-3, with D tentatively TRBD2 (5 bases). The CDR3 loop spans 15 amino acids. Per the germline V gene, CDR1 is SGHAT and CDR2 is FQDESV (reference sequence). Trimming took off 2 bases at V and 1 base at J, with 10 bases between the two ends. The CDR3 spells CASSLRGPRTDTQYF. DNA of the CDR3: TGTGCCAGCAGCTTAAGAGGGCCACGCACAGATACGCAGTATTTT.

The rearrangement joins TRBV2 to TRBJ2-5; a weak D match, TRBD2 (6 bases). The CDR3 spans 15 residues. Looked up from germline, CDR1 is SNHLY and CDR2 is FYNNEI. The V gene lost 7 bases and the J gene lost 4 bases, with 19 bases spanning the gap. The CDR3 nucleotides read TGTGCCAGCAAGATCGCAGGAGGGGTTTTAGAGACCCAGTACTTC. Translation: CASKIAGGVLETQYF.

Only a few counts were recorded for this clone. The chain carries TRBV4-2 and TRBJ1-1; D gene uncertain. Per the germline V gene, CDR1 is LGHNA and CDR2 is YNFKEQ. The CDR3 extends over 15 amino acids. With 0 bases removed from V and 0 bases from J, the gap between germline ends came to 8 bases. CDR3 in DNA: TGTGCCAGCAGCCAAGATCTCACGGTGAACACTGAAGCTTTCTTT. It translates to CASSQDLTVNTEAFF.

This clone has only one observation. The rearrangement uses TRBV12-5 and TRBJ2-1; unclear D gene. V dropped 7 bases and J dropped 6 bases, with 13 bases sitting between them. This CDR3 has 13 residues. Germline CDR1 is LGHNT and CDR2 is FRNRAP. The CDR3 DNA sequence: TGTGCTAGTGCCCCCACCTTCAGCAATGAGCAGTTCTTC. Amino acids: CASAPTFSNEQFF.

This chain joins TRBV5-6 and TRBJ2-1; 7 bases are a match to TRBD1. The germline V gene has CDR1 SGHDT and CDR2 YYEEEE. There are 14 residues in the CDR3. The trim removed 4 bases at V and 4 bases at J, leaving 5 bases unmatched. The CDR3 DNA is TGTGCCAGCAGCAAGACAGGGCCTTACAATGAGCAGTTCTTC. This translates into CASSKTGPYNEQFF.

V is TRBV19 and J is TRBJ1-1; 9 bases line up with TRBD1. CDR3 length equals 14 residues. Trimming took 6 bases from V and 4 from J; bases not matched to a gene: 6. Germline CDR1 LNHDA, CDR2 SQIVND (reference sequence). In nucleotides, the CDR3 is TGTGCCAGTAGCTCGACAGGGGGTTCCACTGAAGCTTTCTTT. Its protein product is CASSSTGGSTEAFF.